These T cell receptor beta chains were read from a single sample in a study of T-cell reconstitution after alpha-beta-depleted transplantation in children. TCRdb re-derived calls from the PCR reads in MiXCR, one entry per CDR3 protein. The profile shows about 360,000 distinct CDR3 sequences, roughly 15% of them singletons. Sequences were derived from PBMCs, sampled from the stem cell graft. The receptors come from a human donor who donated a stem cell graft to a child with Fanconi anemia. CDR3s include the opening cysteine and the closing phenylalanine or tryptophan. The D gene is left open where the match is weak. Rows give clone size only sometimes, using once, few, many, or a class for an expanded clone.

j_call d_call clone_size v_call cdr3_length cdr3_aa cdr3_nt
TRBJ1-5 - - TRBV29-1 16 CSVEFGASGPGGPQHF TGCAGCGTTGAGTTTGGGGCCTCAGGGCCGGGGGGGCCCCAGCATTTT
TRBJ1-2 - few TRBV5-4 15 CASSLLDSPFYGYTF TGTGCCAGCAGCCTGCTGGACAGTCCTTTCTATGGCTACACCTTC
TRBJ2-2 - few TRBV12-3/TRBV12-4 15 CASSPPTAATGELFF TGTGCCAGCAGTCCCCCTACGGCAGCCACCGGGGAGCTGTTTTTT
TRBJ1-5 - - TRBV12-3/TRBV12-4 14 CASSLMAPNQPQHF TGTGCCAGCAGTTTAATGGCCCCTAATCAGCCCCAGCATTTT
TRBJ1-2 - - TRBV7-2 14 CASSPDANLYGYTF TGTGCCAGCAGCCCCGACGCAAATCTGTATGGCTACACCTTC
TRBJ2-1 TRBD2 few TRBV7-2 16 CASSSRRLAAYNEQFF TGTGCCAGCAGCTCCCGCCGACTAGCGGCTTACAATGAGCAGTTCTTC
TRBJ2-3 - - TRBV5-1 13 CASSLSSADTQYF TGCGCCAGCAGCTTGTCTAGCGCAGATACGCAGTATTTT
TRBJ2-7 - - TRBV5-1 13 CASSLDGTYEQYF TGCGCCAGCAGCCTGGATGGAACCTACGAGCAGTACTTC
TRBJ1-1 - few TRBV5-6 15 CASSWVGSVGTEAFF TGTGCCAGCAGCTGGGTGGGTTCCGTCGGGACTGAAGCTTTCTTT
TRBJ2-2 - many TRBV7-9 14 CASSLDGGAGELFF TGTGCCAGCAGCTTAGACGGAGGGGCCGGGGAGCTGTTTTTT
TRBJ2-2 TRBD2 few TRBV7-9 16 CASTQALAGSTGELFF TGTGCCAGCACCCAAGCCCTAGCGGGATCGACCGGGGAGCTGTTTTTT
TRBJ2-2 - few TRBV12-3/TRBV12-4 16 CASTHWGGVNTGELFF TGTGCCAGCACCCATTGGGGCGGGGTTAACACCGGGGAGCTGTTTTTT
TRBJ1-5 - few TRBV15 12 CATGIDNQPQHF TGTGCCACCGGTATCGACAATCAGCCCCAGCATTTT
TRBJ1-2 TRBD1 - TRBV5-1 14 CASSSPDRAGGYTF TGCGCCAGCAGCAGCCCCGACAGGGCCGGTGGCTACACCTTC
TRBJ1-4 - - TRBV19 13 CASSWGRGEKLFF TGTGCCAGTAGCTGGGGGAGAGGTGAAAAACTGTTTTTT
TRBJ2-4 TRBD1 few TRBV10-3 17 CAISDSGTGLAKNIQYF TGTGCCATCAGTGATTCGGGGACAGGTTTAGCCAAAAACATTCAGTACTTC
TRBJ2-5 - - TRBV19 13 CASSIRDQETQYF TGTGCCAGTAGTATAAGGGACCAAGAGACCCAGTACTTC
TRBJ2-1 TRBD1 - TRBV7-2 12 CASSPWTGEQFF TGTGCCAGCAGCCCGTGGACAGGTGAGCAGTTCTTC
TRBJ2-3 - - TRBV20-1 12 CSARMPADTQYF TGCAGTGCTAGAATGCCTGCAGATACGCAGTATTTT
TRBJ2-1 TRBD1 many TRBV27 15 CASSPSWTGIHEQFF TGTGCCAGCAGTCCCTCCTGGACAGGAATCCATGAGCAGTTCTTC